Shown below are 31 T cell receptor beta chains from a single sample sequenced in a study of cytomegalovirus exposure and HLA in healthy donors. Amplification used 60 Vbeta primers and 13 Jbeta primers. Repertoires were generated with immunoSEQ multiplex PCR, while TCRdb's copy carries only in-frame clones and drops some. The table has about 180,000 clones, 80% seen once. The sample consisted of PBMCs. All receptors derive from a girl aged 10-17 years in good health and CMV-seropositive.

This chain uses TRBV7-2 with TRBJ1-2, with D unresolved. CDR1 and CDR2 from the germline V gene are SGHTA and FQGNSA. Between the trimmed V and J ends, which lost 2 bases and 4 bases, there was a span of 11 bases. The CDR3 has 14 amino acids. CDR3 nucleotide sequence: TGTGCCAGCAGCTTAAACCTCGCGGGCTATGGCTACACCTTC. This encodes CASSLNLAGYGYTF.

The chain employs TRBV18 and TRBJ1-5, with unresolved D. CDR1 and CDR2 (germline): KGHSH, LQKENI. The V end was cut by 2 bases, the J end by 4 bases, with 6 bases between. This CDR3 is built from 13 residues. CDR3 amino acids: CASSPGENQPQHF. CDR3 sequence (DNA): TGTGCCAGCTCACCAGGGGAGAATCAGCCCCAGCATTTT.

The chain is built from TRBV6-1 and TRBJ2-3; 10 positions agree with TRBD1. The ends lost 6 bases at V and 3 bases at J; junction bases unmatched: 6. The CDR3 is 15 residues long. Germline V lookup: CDR1 MNHNS, CDR2 SASEGT. Here the CDR3 reads CASRIGQGGTDTQYF. Here the CDR3 DNA reads TGTGCCAGCAGGATAGGACAGGGGGGGACAGATACGCAGTATTTT.

The chain has TRBV6-6 and TRBJ2-7, with D perhaps TRBD2 (5 bases). Germline V gene data show CDR1 as MNHNY and CDR2 as SVGAGI (reference sequence). The CDR3 spans 13 residues. Trimming shortened V by 6 bases and J by 0 bases, and 9 bases separated the two germline ends. CDR3 protein: CASRDLRSYEQYF. CDR3 in DNA: TGTGCCAGCAGGGACTTACGCTCCTACGAGCAGTACTTC.

The CDR3 sequence is CASSAPPKWLATPYEQYF. The CDR3 DNA reads TGTGCCAGCAGCGCACCTCCCAAGTGGCTAGCGACACCTTACGAGCAGTACTTC. This chain connects TRBV5-6 to TRBJ2-7; tentatively, D is TRBD2 (6 bases). The V gene lost 4 bases and the J gene lost 4 bases, with 27 bases spanning the gap. Germline CDR1 reads SGHDT; CDR2 reads YYEEEE. CDR3 length: 18 amino acids. Full variable domain (outside the CDR3, taken from reference TRBV5-6 and TRBJ2-7): DAGVTQSPTHLIKTRGQQVTLRCSPKSGHDTVSWYQQALGQGPQFIFQYYEEEERQRGNFPDRFSGHQFPNYSSELNVNALLLGDSALYLCASSAPPKWLATPYEQYFGPGTRLTVT.

In this sample, this clone turned up a few times. The chain recombines TRBV6-1 with TRBJ2-7, with 13 bases matching TRBD2. This CDR3 contains 15 residues. V lost 6 bases and J lost 3; bases outside the gene matches: 5. Germline CDR1 and CDR2: MNHNS and SASEGT. The CDR3 coding sequence is TGTGCCAGCAGACTAGCGGGAGGGGGGGTCTACGAGCAGTACTTC. As protein: CASRLAGGGVYEQYF.

CDR3: CASSVTPGGRNQPQHF. CDR3 DNA sequence: TGTGCCAGCAGTGTAACCCCAGGGGGTCGCAATCAGCCCCAGCATTTT. This chain links TRBV6-1 with TRBJ1-5, with TRBD1 matching over 7 bases. This CDR3 contains 16 residues. After removal of 4 bases from V and 2 bases from J, the junction contained 8 bases not matched to a gene. The germline gives CDR1 MNHNS, CDR2 SASEGT.

The rearrangement joins TRBV7-9 to TRBJ2-1, with 13 bases lining up with TRBD2. Germline CDR1 SEHNR, CDR2 FQNEAQ (reference sequence). Trimming at V came to 2 bases and at J to 3 bases, leaving 7 bases not matched to a gene. This CDR3 has 18 residues. CDR3 sequence: CASSLSQGLAGLYNEQFF. For the CDR3, the DNA is TGTGCCAGCAGCTTAAGCCAGGGACTAGCGGGACTCTACAATGAGCAGTTCTTC.

The chain has TRBV4-1 and TRBJ2-7, with a tentative D call TRBD2 (5 bases). V shed 2 bases and J shed 1 base, with 15 bases lying between them. Germline CDR1 and CDR2: MGHRA and YSYEKL. CDR3 length: 16 amino acids. The CDR3 bases are TGCGCCAGCAGCCAACTTGACACCAGGAGGTCCTACGAGCAGTACTTC. Its protein is CASSQLDTRRSYEQYF.

The chain combines TRBV4-1 with TRBJ1-2; D may be TRBD1 (5 bases). Trimming stripped 3 bases from V and 2 bases from J, with 16 bases between. The CDR3 totals 16 residues. CDR1 MGHRA and CDR2 YSYEKL come from the germline V gene. The CDR3 nucleotides are TGCGCCAGCAGCCAGGTAGGGGTAAGACAAAACTATGGCTACACCTTC. It codes for CASSQVGVRQNYGYTF.

The chain links TRBV19 to TRBJ2-1, with 11 bases identical to TRBD2. This CDR3 spans 16 amino acids. With V trimmed by 7 bases and J by 6 bases, 11 bases remained unmatched. Germline assignment: CDR1 LNHDA and CDR2 SQIVND (reference sequence). CDR3: CASNPHLAGGVNEQFF. The CDR3 region has the DNA TGTGCCAGTAACCCCCACCTAGCGGGAGGTGTCAATGAGCAGTTCTTC.

The chain recombines TRBV7-3 with TRBJ2-7; 9 positions agree with TRBD1. Germline values: CDR1 SGHTA, CDR2 FQGTGA. V lost 5 bases, J lost 2 bases, and 7 bases stayed unmatched. This CDR3 contains 15 residues. The CDR3 loop is CASSKQGAKPYEQYF. CDR3 sequence (DNA): TGTGCCAGCAGCAAACAGGGGGCGAAGCCCTACGAGCAGTACTTC.

The V call is TRBV2, the J call TRBJ2-5; no reliable D call. The DNA matches TRBJ2-7 better at its end, which makes the J call doubtful. The CDR3 spans 11 residues. The germline V gene has CDR1 SNHLY and CDR2 FYNNEI. This chain's CDR3 is CASSPLYEQYF. The CDR3 DNA follows: TGTGCCAGCAGCCCTTTGTACGAGCAGTACTTC.

This rearrangement joins TRBV5-4 to TRBJ1-2; D gene unclear. With 0 bases removed from V and 5 bases from J, the gap between germline ends came to 11 bases. Germline V CDR1 and CDR2: SGHNT, YYREEE (reference sequence). The length of the CDR3 is 14 residues. The CDR3 DNA is TGTGCCAGCAGCTTGGGTAACAGAGTATATGGCTACACCTTC. Amino acid sequence: CASSLGNRVYGYTF.

The chain recombines TRBV10-2 with TRBJ1-1; a possible D gene is TRBD1 (6 bases). Germline V gives CDR1 WSHSY, CDR2 SAAADI. This CDR3 spans 16 amino acids. V was cut by 4 bases and J by 1 base, with 16 bases left in between. The DNA for the CDR3 is TGCGCCAGCAGTGCGCCCCGGGGGGGCTGGAACACTGAAGCTTTCTTT. It translates to CASSAPRGGWNTEAFF.

The rearrangement uses TRBV7-8 and TRBJ1-2; D might be TRBD1 (5 bases). The CDR3 consists of 13 residues. The germline CDR1 and CDR2 sequences are SGHVS and FQNEAQ. V was trimmed by 0 bases and J by 8 bases, leaving 10 bases between them. The CDR3 region has the DNA TGTGCCAGCAGCTTAGCCCCGACAGACGGCTACACCTTC. Protein product: CASSLAPTDGYTF.

The gene calls are TRBV11-2 and TRBJ2-5; possible D gene TRBD1, 6 bases. CDR1 is SGHAT and CDR2 is FQNNGV in the germline V gene. This CDR3 is 15 amino acids long. V gave up 0 bases and J gave up 7 bases, with 15 bases separating them. This CDR3 reads CASSLDQAGVRTQYF. The DNA for the CDR3 is TGTGCCAGCAGCTTAGATCAGGCAGGGGTTAGGACCCAGTACTTC.

Remarks on this clone: Sequence at one end of the junction differs from germline and may be a read error. The rearrangement uses TRBV29-1 and TRBJ1-4, with 7 bases identical to TRBD1. The CDR3 extends over 13 amino acids. CDR1 is SQVTM and CDR2 is ANQGSEA in the germline V gene. The CDR3 sequence: CSVEAPSGTAIIF. The CDR3 DNA sequence: TGCAGCGTTGAAGCGCCTTCCGGGACAGCGATTATTTTT.

V and J are TRBV27 and TRBJ1-2; D perhaps matches TRBD1 (6 bases). The CDR3 extends over 13 amino acids. Germline V gene lookup returns CDR1 MNHEY and CDR2 SMNVEV (reference sequence). V lost 4 bases and J lost 9, with 15 bases in between. The CDR3 DNA sequence: TGTGCCAGCAGTTCGATGACAGGCTTAAGCTACACCTTC. Its protein product is CASSSMTGLSYTF.

The chain employs TRBV7-8 and TRBJ1-5, with D possibly being TRBD1 (6 bases). The CDR3 is 14 amino acids. Between the trimmed V and J ends, which lost 4 bases and 7 bases, there was a span of 14 bases. The germline V gene has CDR1 SGHVS and CDR2 FQNEAQ. CDR3 protein: CASSWGGPDQPQHF. The CDR3 DNA sequence: TGTGCCAGCAGCTGGGGGGGCCCAGACCAGCCCCAGCATTTT.

CDR3 in DNA: TGTGCCATCACCGGGACTAGCGGGAGCTCCTACAATGAGCAGTTCTTC. It yields the protein CAITGTSGSSYNEQFF. The rearrangement links TRBV10-3 to TRBJ2-1; 14 nucleotides match TRBD2. Germline lookup yields CDR1 ENHRY and CDR2 SYGVKD. The ends lost 7 bases at V and 0 bases at J; junction bases unmatched: 2. The CDR3 sequence is 16 residues long.

V and J are TRBV11-2 and TRBJ1-3; tentative D call: TRBD1 (6 bases). Germline V CDR1 and CDR2: SGHAT, FQNNGV. The CDR3 length is 18 residues. The V gene lost 1 base and the J gene lost 0 bases, with 16 bases spanning the gap. CDR3 nucleotide sequence: TGTGCCAGCAGCTTAGCGCTCCAACAGGGCCGCTCTGGAAACACCATATATTTT. It codes for CASSLALQQGRSGNTIYF. The entire variable domain, with the rest obtained from reference TRBV11-2 and TRBJ1-3, is as follows: EAGVAQSPRYKIIEKRQSVAFWCNPISGHATLYWYQQILGQGPKLLIQFQNNGVVDDSQLPKDRFSAERLKGVDSTLKIQPAKLEDSAVYLCASSLALQQGRSGNTIYFGEGSWLTVV.

This clone is a singleton in its sample. CDR3: CAWIKVYPFPATNEKLFF. The CDR3 nucleotides are TGTGCCTGGATTAAAGTCTATCCATTTCCTGCAACTAATGAAAAACTGTTTTTT. The genes are TRBV30 and TRBJ1-4; D is uncertain. This CDR3 has 18 amino acids. The germline gives CDR1 GTSNPN, CDR2 SVGIG (reference sequence). V was clipped by 4 bases and J by 0 bases, with 21 bases between them.

A note on this clone: At one end the junction does not follow the germline gene, possibly because of a read error. CDR3 nucleotide sequence: TGTGCCAGCAGCTTAGGCAGGGGATCCTCCGAGCAGTACTTC. Translating gives CASSLGRGSSEQYF. The chain uses TRBV11-3 and TRBJ2-7, with a possible D match to TRBD1 (6 bases). CDR1 and CDR2 (germline): SGHNT, YENEEA. There are 14 residues in the CDR3.

The CDR3 nucleotides are TGTGCCATCAGCCTCCTTGGACAGAACACTGAAGCTTTCTTT. This codes for CAISLLGQNTEAFF. This chain uses TRBV10-3 with TRBJ1-1; a possible D gene is TRBD1 (5 bases). This CDR3 comprises 14 residues. V gave up 6 bases and J gave up 1 base, with 12 bases separating them. CDR1 is ENHRY and CDR2 is SYGVKD in the germline V gene.

CDR3 loop: CASRPGLVNTGELFF. DNA of the CDR3: TGTGCCAGCAGGCCGGGACTAGTGAACACCGGGGAGCTGTTTTTT. The chain joins TRBV2 to TRBJ2-2, with 8 bases identical to TRBD2. With V trimmed by 6 bases and J by 1 base, 4 bases remained unmatched. The CDR3 is 15 amino acids. CDR1 and CDR2 (germline): SNHLY, FYNNEI.

This clone was seen a single time. The chain is built from TRBV7-9 and TRBJ2-3; 8 nucleotides match TRBD1. This CDR3 has 18 residues. V dropped 5 bases and J dropped 0; count of bases not matched to a gene: 13. The germline gives CDR1 SEHNR, CDR2 FQNEAQ (reference sequence). CDR3 bases: TGTGCCAGCAGCGCTGGGGCCCGGCACAGGGGGAGCACAGATACGCAGTATTTT. The encoded protein is CASSAGARHRGSTDTQYF.

V gene TRBV11-2 combines with J gene TRBJ2-5; no clear D gene. Germline CDR1 reads SGHAT; CDR2 reads FQNNGV. Trimming took 5 bases from V and 2 from J, leaving 6 bases between them. CDR3 length: 12 residues. CDR3: CASSRSQETQYF. CDR3 in DNA: TGTGCCAGCAGCCGGAGTCAAGAGACCCAGTACTTC.

The chain joins TRBV2 to TRBJ2-3, with D possibly TRBD2 on 6 matching bases. Germline V lookup: CDR1 SNHLY, CDR2 FYNNEI. Trimming took 2 bases from V and 4 from J, leaving 7 bases between them. This CDR3 is 13 amino acids long. The CDR3 loop reads CASSEWRADTQYF. In DNA form, the CDR3 reads TGTGCCAGCAGTGAATGGAGGGCAGATACGCAGTATTTT.

The chain has TRBV5-6 and TRBJ2-5; D is perhaps TRBD2 (5 bases). This CDR3 has 16 residues. Germline V gives CDR1 SGHDT, CDR2 YYEEEE. The V and J ends lost 0 bases and 1 base respectively, with 13 bases between them. The CDR3 loop is CASSLGLERGQETQYF. CDR3 nucleotide sequence: TGTGCCAGCAGCTTGGGGCTAGAACGGGGCCAAGAGACCCAGTACTTC.

Only a few counts were recorded for this clone. This rearrangement joins TRBV4-1 to TRBJ2-6, with D perhaps TRBD2 (5 bases). V was shortened by 4 bases and J by 0 bases, with 13 bases between the two germline ends. In germline, CDR1 is MGHRA, CDR2 YSYEKL. The CDR3 is made up of 17 amino acids. DNA for the CDR3: TGCGCCAGCAGCCCCAGCGGTATAAGCTCTGGGGCCAACGTCCTGACTTTC. Encoded protein: CASSPSGISSGANVLTF.